This T cell receptor (beta chain) was identified during a study of T cell responses to AZD1222 COVID-19 vaccine. About the study: Samples with a second dose at about 4 or about 12 weeks were pooled together.

This CDR3 has 14 amino acids. Germline V CDR1 and CDR2: GTSNPN, SVGIG (reference sequence). V lost 4 bases, J lost 1 base, and 11 bases lay in between. Assay: immunoSEQ multiplex PCR; the TCRdb copy retains only in-frame clones and omits some. The top ten hold over 1.5% of the sample, which has approximately 150,000 clones, about 90% seen once. Notes on this clone: The target antigen is unknown.

General study results and limits: Baseline seropositives among AZD1222 recipients totaled only 5 to 7.

Sample: peripheral blood, taken on day 0 of AZD1222 vaccination. The chain is built from TRBV30 and TRBJ1-5, with D maybe TRBD1 (5 bases). The clonotype originates from an adult in good health. The CDR3 is CAWTQGRSNQPQHF. DNA of the CDR3: TGTGCCTGGACGCAGGGTAGAAGCAATCAGCCCCAGCATTTT.